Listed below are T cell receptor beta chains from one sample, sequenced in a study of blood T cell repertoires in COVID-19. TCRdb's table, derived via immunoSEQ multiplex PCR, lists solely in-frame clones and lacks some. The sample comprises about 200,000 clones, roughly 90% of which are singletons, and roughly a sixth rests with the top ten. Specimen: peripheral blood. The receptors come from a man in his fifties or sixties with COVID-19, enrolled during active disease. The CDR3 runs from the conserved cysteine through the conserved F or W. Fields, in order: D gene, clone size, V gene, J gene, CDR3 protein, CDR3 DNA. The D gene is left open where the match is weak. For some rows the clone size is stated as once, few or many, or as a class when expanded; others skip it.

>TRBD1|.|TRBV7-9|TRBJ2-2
CASSYTGGELIGELFF
TGTGCCAGCAGCTATACAGGGGGCGAACTAATCGGGGAGCTGTTTTTT
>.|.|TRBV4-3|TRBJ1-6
CASSQGQGYNSPLHF
TGCGCCAGCAGCCAAGGCCAGGGCTATAATTCACCCCTCCACTTT
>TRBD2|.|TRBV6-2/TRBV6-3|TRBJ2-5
CASSYSVYGAGGKETQYF
TGTGCCAGCAGTTATTCCGTCTATGGGGCGGGGGGTAAAGAGACCCAGTACTTC
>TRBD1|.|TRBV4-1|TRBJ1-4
CASSQEDRSNEKLFF
TGCGCCAGCAGCCAAGAGGACAGGTCTAATGAAAAACTGTTTTTT
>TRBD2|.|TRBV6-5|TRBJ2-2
CASKEREGLTGELFF
TGTGCCAGCAAGGAGCGGGAGGGCCTTACCGGGGAGCTGTTTTTT
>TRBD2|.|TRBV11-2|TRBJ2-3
CAGGDYTDTQYF
TGTGCCGGGGGGGACTACACAGATACGCAGTATTTT
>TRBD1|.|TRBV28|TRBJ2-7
CASTPGQGYEQYF
TGTGCCAGCACCCCAGGACAGGGCTACGAGCAGTACTTC
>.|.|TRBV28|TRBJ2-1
CASRVFQTGNSYNEQFF
TGTGCCAGCCGTGTCTTTCAAACAGGGAACTCCTACAATGAGCAGTTCTTC
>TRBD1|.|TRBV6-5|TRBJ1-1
CASSYEGTGVNREAFF
TGTGCCAGCAGTTACGAAGGGACAGGGGTAAATAGGGAAGCTTTCTTT
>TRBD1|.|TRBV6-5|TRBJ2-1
CASSPGTAVYEQFF
TGTGCCAGCAGTCCCGGGACAGCTGTCTATGAGCAGTTCTTC
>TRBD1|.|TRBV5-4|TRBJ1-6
CASTEGAQVGSPLHF
TGTGCCAGCACTGAGGGGGCGCAGGTCGGTTCACCCCTCCACTTT
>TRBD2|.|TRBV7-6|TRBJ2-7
CASSIASGGFSYEQYF
TGTGCCAGCAGCATCGCTAGCGGGGGGTTCTCCTACGAGCAGTACTTC
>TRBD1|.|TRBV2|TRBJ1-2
CASSELQGVGGYTF
TGTGCCAGCAGTGAACTCCAGGGGGTAGGTGGCTACACCTTC
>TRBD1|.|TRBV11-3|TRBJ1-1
CASSSGGTVTEAFF
TGTGCCAGCAGCTCCGGCGGGACAGTCACTGAAGCTTTCTTT
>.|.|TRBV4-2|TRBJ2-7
CASSQEAQNYEQYF
TGTGCCAGCAGCCAAGAGGCCCAAAACTACGAGCAGTACTTC
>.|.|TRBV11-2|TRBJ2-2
CASSLTVQNTGELFF
TGTGCCAGCAGCTTGACTGTGCAGAACACCGGGGAGCTGTTTTTT
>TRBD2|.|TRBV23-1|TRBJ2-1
CASSQFSGYNEQFF
TGCGCCAGCAGTCAATTTAGCGGGTACAATGAGCAGTTCTTC
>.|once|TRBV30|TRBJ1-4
CAWVPGRATNEKLFF
TGTGCCTGGGTTCCAGGCAGGGCAACTAATGAAAAACTGTTTTTT
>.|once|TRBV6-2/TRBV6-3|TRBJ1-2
CASSQPPARGYTF
TGTGCCAGCAGCCAACCCCCGGCGCGGGGCTACACCTTC
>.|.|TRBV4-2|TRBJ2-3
CASSQVVGAVDTQYF
TGTGCCAGCAGCCAGGTAGTGGGGGCGGTAGATACGCAGTATTTT
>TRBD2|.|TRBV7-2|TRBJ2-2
CASSLLAGATGELFF
TGTGCCAGCAGCTTACTAGCGGGGGCTACCGGGGAGCTGTTTTTT
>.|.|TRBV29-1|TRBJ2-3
CSGSTSTDTQYF
TGCAGCGGATCGACAAGCACAGATACGCAGTATTTT
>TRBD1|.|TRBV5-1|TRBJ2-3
CASSTDRGPGDTQYF
TGCGCCAGCAGCACCGACAGGGGGCCGGGAGATACGCAGTATTTT
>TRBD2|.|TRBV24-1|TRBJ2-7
CATSDQTSAGDEQYF
TGTGCCACCAGTGATCAGACTAGCGCCGGGGACGAGCAGTACTTC
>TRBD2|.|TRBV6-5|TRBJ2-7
CASSYSSGSSYEQYF
TGTGCCAGCAGTTACTCTAGCGGGAGCTCCTACGAGCAGTACTTC
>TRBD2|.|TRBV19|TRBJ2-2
CASSSTSGRSGELFF
TGTGCCAGTAGTTCGACTAGCGGGAGGTCCGGGGAGCTGTTTTTT
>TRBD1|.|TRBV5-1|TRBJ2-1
CASRGTGGTYNEQFF
TGCGCCAGCAGAGGGACAGGGGGCACTTACAATGAGCAGTTCTTC
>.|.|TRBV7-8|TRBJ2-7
CASTVGGGPYEQYF
TGTGCCAGTACCGTGGGGGGTGGGCCCTACGAGCAGTACTTC
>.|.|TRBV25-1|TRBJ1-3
CASSEPGNTIYF
TGTGCCAGCAGTGAACCGGGAAACACCATATATTTT